Included here is one T cell receptor (beta chain) sequence, with context. Its antigen is not known. These data come from a study of OX40 agonist ivuxolimab in advanced cancers. About the research overall: There were three patients with partial responses, one having hepatocellular carcinoma and two cutaneous melanoma.

Repertoires were generated with immunoSEQ multiplex PCR, while TCRdb's copy carries only in-frame clones and drops some. Among over 80,000 clones listed, about 90% were seen once. This CDR3 spans 13 amino acids. CDR1 is SGHTA, CDR2 FQGTGA, per germline. V dropped 4 bases and J dropped 8 bases, with 13 bases sitting between them. Study-level findings and limits: Partial responders receiving 0.1-3.0 mg/kg showed among the lowest clonal expansion. Among some nonresponders, normalized T-cell clonal expansion was also low. Antigen specificity of clonally expanded peripheral T cells was not established.

This clonotype was obtained from an adult with an advanced solid tumor such as melanoma, head and neck, liver or kidney cancer. The specimen was CD4+ or CD8+ T cells sorted from blood, collected in a trial of the OX40 agonist ivuxolimab. The V and J genes are TRBV7-3 and TRBJ2-3, with D unclear. CDR3 residues: CASSSTFLGTQYF. The CDR3 DNA reads TGTGCCAGCAGCTCCACCTTTCTGGGTACGCAGTATTTT.